The present entry profiles one T cell receptor beta chain with its context. Its antigen is currently unknown. Run at survey level, the immunoSEQ assay was version v3.0. Some clones are missing from TCRdb's copy, which holds only in-frame ones; the method was immunoSEQ multiplex PCR. The table records about 16,000 clones, less than 80% of them present only once. The data were taken from a study of long-term antiretroviral therapy in people with HIV. Every one of the donors gave at least one pre-ART PBMC sample and at least two post-ART PBMC samples. Each specimen consisted of roughly 1-10 million cryopreserved PBMC prior to extraction of DNA. J gave up 4 bases and V 6 bases, and 3 bases lay outside the gene matches. Germline V gene lookup returns CDR1 MNHEY and CDR2 SVGAGI. CDR3 size: 13 residues. Study-level findings and limits: Compared with controls, HIV repertoires showed narrower CDR3 length ranges.

This specimen consisted of unsorted PBMCs, obtained 1.5 years before starting antiretroviral therapy. J is TRBJ2-3 and V is TRBV6-5, with 8 bases identical to TRBD1. This sequence was found in a woman between 50 and 59 years old with HIV. The CDR3 DNA is TGTGCCAGCAGAAAGACAGGGGCAGATACGCAGTATTTT. It yields the protein CASRKTGADTQYF.